One T cell receptor beta chain is described in this entry. The data belong to a study of blood T cell repertoires in COVID-19. Turning to the study itself: Samples representing acute and convalescent COVID-19 were sourced from the United States, Italy and Spain. T cells, B-cell-depleted T cells, or PBMCs supplied cDNA or gDNA.

Germline values: CDR1 SGHNT, CDR2 YYREEE (reference sequence). There are 13 residues in the CDR3. Trimming left V 0 bases short and J 7 bases short, with 7 bases between. Original data processing: Cell counts per sample came from amplifying reference gene primers. Profiled with immunoSEQ multiplex PCR; TCRdb holds only in-frame clones, not every one. That table supplies the V and J calls and clone size; D and trimming were determined from the DNA. The repertoire holds fewer than 85,000 clones, with around three quarters as singletons. The sequence was obtained from a man in his 60s with active or convalescent COVID-19. The rearrangement joins TRBV5-4 to TRBJ1-4, with a tentative D call TRBD1 (6 bases). The source material was peripheral blood. The CDR3 nucleotides are TGTGCCAGCAGCTTGGGGGGGCCTGAAAAACTGTTTTTT. Translation: CASSLGGPEKLFF.